Shown below are 3 T cell receptor beta chains from a single sample sequenced in a study of OX40 agonist ivuxolimab in advanced cancers. The protocol was immunoSEQ multiplex PCR, while the TCRdb copy is restricted to in-frame clones and leaves out a portion. The sample holds some 42,000 clones, roughly 84% seen once. Specimen: CD4+ or CD8+ T cells sorted from blood, collected in a trial of the OX40 agonist ivuxolimab. The source is an adult with an advanced solid tumor such as melanoma, head and neck, liver or kidney cancer.

In DNA, the CDR3 is TGTGCCAGCAGCCCGGACCCGAGCTCCTACGAGCAGTACGTC. Its translation: CASSPDPSSYEQYV. The chain employs TRBV6-6 and TRBJ2-7; D is unresolved. The CDR3 loop spans 14 amino acids. Per the germline V gene, CDR1 is MNHNY and CDR2 is SVGAGI (reference sequence). The V end lost 6 bases, the J end lost 0 bases, and 12 bases lay between the germline ends.

The rearrangement uses TRBV7-8 and TRBJ1-5; tentatively, D is TRBD1 (6 bases). Trimming left V 4 bases short and J 7 bases short, with 17 bases between. In germline, CDR1 is SGHVS, CDR2 FQNEAQ. The CDR3 loop spans 15 amino acids. CDR3: CASSSQRGIVQPQHF. CDR3 coding DNA: TGTGCCAGCAGCTCCCAAAGGGGGATAGTGCAGCCCCAGCATTTT.

J is TRBJ1-4 and V is TRBV6-1; 7 nucleotides line up with TRBD1. Unmatched junction bases numbered 7, after V lost 4 bases and J lost 8 bases. This CDR3 has 14 residues. Germline V gene sequence: CDR1 MNHNS, CDR2 SASEGT. CDR3 sequence (DNA): TGTGCCAGCAGTGTCCAGGGGGGGAAGGAAAAACTGTTTTTT. This sequence encodes CASSVQGGKEKLFF.